A single sample is the source of the 18 T cell receptor beta chains below, sequenced in a study of technical replicates of blood from a few donors (dated by TCRdb to about 2017). The method behind the library was the immunoSEQ multiplex PCR assay. This is the immuneACCESS table as TCRdb keeps it, with only in-frame sequences that have V and J called. A part of the clones is gone; compared with another copy, unresolved V genes explain less than half, and the rest is unexplained. A total of around 62,000 clones appear in this sample, about 97% of them only once. The ten most abundant clones make up roughly 0.25% of the sample. The sequenced sample was T cells isolated from PBMCs. These receptors all come from a human donor in good health.

The V gene is TRBV11-2, the J gene TRBJ2-5, with 11 bases identical to TRBD2. Germline trimming cut 1 base from V and 5 bases from J; bases unmatched to any gene: 6. CDR1 is SGHAT and CDR2 is FQNNGV in the germline V gene. The CDR3 totals 16 residues. The CDR3 DNA is TGTGCCAGCAGCTTAGGTCAACTAGCGGGAGACGAGACCCAGTACTTC. It specifies CASSLGQLAGDETQYF.

V is TRBV27 and J is TRBJ2-2; 12 nucleotides line up with TRBD2. The V gene's germline CDR1 is MNHEY and CDR2 SMNVEV (reference sequence). CDR3 length: 18 amino acids. Trimming cost V 1 base and J 6 bases; bases outside gene matches: 9. CDR3 in amino acids: CASSLFPMASGRAGELFF. CDR3 sequence (DNA): TGTGCCAGCAGTTTATTCCCCATGGCTAGCGGGAGGGCCGGGGAGCTGTTTTTT.

V and J are TRBV30 and TRBJ1-5, with TRBD1 identical over 8 bases. CDR1 and CDR2 (germline): GTSNPN, SVGIG (reference sequence). CDR3 size: 13 residues. The V segment lost 3 bases and the J segment 9 bases; nucleotides outside the gene matches: 7. Here the CDR3 DNA reads TGTGCCTGGAGAACAGGGGGAGATATGCCCCAGCATTTT. It translates to CAWRTGGDMPQHF.

The chain employs TRBV29-1 and TRBJ1-1; D not certain. The germline V and J ends were trimmed by 1 base and 11 bases, with 14 bases remaining between them. Germline CDR1 SQVTM, CDR2 ANQGSEA. The CDR3 is made up of 12 amino acids. CDR3 sequence reads: CSVEGKEVKAFF. CDR3 nucleotide sequence: TGCAGCGTTGAAGGGAAGGAGGTGAAGGCTTTCTTT.

The chain links TRBV7-9 to TRBJ1-2; 8 nucleotides line up with TRBD1. V shed 1 base and J 4 bases; nucleotides not matched to a gene: 2. The CDR3 sequence is 14 residues long. The germline V gene has CDR1 SEHNR and CDR2 FQNEAQ (reference sequence). The CDR3 bases are TGTGCCAGCAGCTTAGACGGGACAGGCTATGGCTACACCTTC. Its translation: CASSLDGTGYGYTF.

The chain links TRBV7-3 to TRBJ2-2, with 10 bases that match TRBD2. The CDR3 is made up of 15 amino acids. Germline CDR1 and CDR2: SGHTA and FQGTGA. V shed 4 bases and J 6 bases; nucleotides not matched to a gene: 5. The CDR3: CASSSRSGRSGELFF. The CDR3 DNA is TGTGCCAGCAGCTCCCGTAGCGGGAGGTCCGGGGAGCTGTTTTTT.

The rearrangement uses TRBV6-5 and TRBJ1-1; tentatively, D is TRBD1 (6 bases). The CDR3 consists of 15 residues. The V end lost 5 bases, the J end lost 0 bases, and 13 bases lay between the germline ends. Germline-derived CDR1 and CDR2 are MNHEY and SVGAGI. The CDR3 DNA is TGTGCCAGCAGTAGACAGGAGATGATGAACACTGAAGCTTTCTTT. The encoded protein is CASSRQEMMNTEAFF.

The gene calls are TRBV4-1 and TRBJ1-5, with D possibly matching TRBD1 (6 bases). The CDR3 totals 15 residues. Germline values: CDR1 MGHRA, CDR2 YSYEKL. Trimming took off 3 bases at V and 4 bases at J, with 13 bases between the two ends. In DNA form, the CDR3 reads TGCGCCAGCAGCCAGGCGGACAGTTTAAATCAGCCCCAGCATTTT. Protein: CASSQADSLNQPQHF.

The chain employs TRBV7-9 and TRBJ1-1, with 10 positions matching TRBD1. Losses at the gene ends were 5 bases for V and 1 base for J; bases not matched to a gene: 1. Germline V gene sequence: CDR1 SEHNR, CDR2 FQNEAQ (reference sequence). The CDR3 has 14 amino acids. This CDR3 is CASSRTGGNTEAFF. CDR3 nucleotides: TGTGCCAGCAGCAGGACAGGGGGGAACACTGAAGCTTTCTTT.

This chain uses TRBV28 with TRBJ1-1; D is possibly TRBD1 (6 bases). Per germline, CDR1 MDHEN and CDR2 SYDVKM. Trimming took 6 bases from V and 1 from J, leaving 9 bases between them. The CDR3 is 13 residues long. This CDR3 is CASSYRENTEAFF. CDR3 DNA: TGTGCCAGCAGCTACAGGGAGAACACTGAAGCTTTCTTT.

The V call is TRBV9, the J call TRBJ2-7; D not certain. The CDR3 sequence is 13 residues long. V dropped 0 bases and J dropped 6 bases, with 10 bases sitting between them. CDR1 is SGDLS, CDR2 YYNGEE, per germline. The CDR3 loop reads CASSVGLYLEQYF. The CDR3, as DNA: TGTGCCAGCAGCGTAGGACTTTACCTCGAGCAGTACTTC.

V gene TRBV28 combines with J gene TRBJ2-7; maybe TRBD1 (6 bases). V dropped 3 bases and J dropped 2 bases, with 23 bases sitting between them. CDR1 is MDHEN, CDR2 SYDVKM, per germline. This CDR3 comprises 18 residues. This CDR3 is CASSFPTLDRQKTYEQYF. The CDR3 region has the DNA TGTGCCAGCAGTTTCCCGACCCTTGACAGGCAAAAGACCTACGAGCAGTACTTC. Together with reference TRBV28 and TRBJ2-7, the CDR3 gives the full variable domain: DVKVTQSSRYLVKRTGEKVFLECVQDMDHENMFWYRQDPGLGLRLIYFSYDVKMKEKGDIPEGYSVSREKKERFSLILESASTNQTSMYLCASSFPTLDRQKTYEQYFGPGTRLTVT.

In nucleotides, the CDR3 is TGTGCCAGCAGCCAGATAGTTAACTATGGCTACACCTTC. This translates into CASSQIVNYGYTF. The V call is TRBV14, the J call TRBJ1-2; D is uncertain. V dropped 3 bases and J dropped 1 base, with 6 bases sitting between them. The CDR3 runs 13 residues. Per germline, CDR1 SGHDN and CDR2 FVKESK.

V usage is TRBV9 and J usage is TRBJ2-7; no clear D gene. Germline CDR1 SGDLS, CDR2 YYNGEE. The CDR3 spans 13 residues. V lost 1 base and J lost 0, with 5 bases in between. Written as DNA, the CDR3 is TGTGCCAGCAGCGTATCGAGCTCCTACGAGCAGTACTTC. This sequence encodes CASSVSSSYEQYF.

The J gene is TRBJ1-5, the V gene TRBV18; D is unresolved. Trimming shortened V by 1 base and J by 7 bases, and 17 bases separated the two germline ends. The germline CDR1 and CDR2 sequences are KGHSH and LQKENI. The CDR3 covers 16 residues. The CDR3 sequence: CASSPLNRTGSQPQHF. The CDR3 DNA reads TGTGCCAGCTCACCACTCAATCGGACTGGCTCGCAGCCCCAGCATTTT. The whole variable domain, filled in from reference TRBV18 and TRBJ1-5, reads NAGVMQNPRHLVRRRGQEARLRCSPMKGHSHVYWYRQLPEEGLKFMVYLQKENIIDESGMPKERFSAEFPKEGPSILRIQQVVRGDSAAYFCASSPLNRTGSQPQHFGDGTRLSIL.

The chain uses TRBV4-2 and TRBJ2-2, with TRBD2 matching over 7 bases. The CDR3 spans 16 residues. CDR1 LGHNA and CDR2 YNFKEQ come from the germline V gene. V lost 1 base to trimming and J lost 7 bases; unmatched junction nucleotides: 9. CDR3 in DNA: TGTGCCAGCAGCCAAGTTGCGGAGCGGGATCACGGGGAGCTGTTTTTT. It codes for CASSQVAERDHGELFF.

The V call is TRBV9, the J call TRBJ2-1; TRBD2 matches 7 bases. Germline V gene lookup returns CDR1 SGDLS and CDR2 YYNGEE. The CDR3 has 17 residues. Germline trimming cut 4 bases from V and 2 bases from J; bases unmatched to any gene: 12. The CDR3 DNA follows: TGTGCCAGCAGCCATGTAATCTACAGCGGGGCCTACAATGAGCAGTTCTTC. This encodes CASSHVIYSGAYNEQFF.

The chain uses TRBV7-2 and TRBJ2-3; D remains unclear. Looked up from germline, CDR1 is SGHTA and CDR2 is FQGNSA. The CDR3 is 16 residues long. V lost 1 base, J lost 2 bases, and 13 bases lay in between. This chain's CDR3 is CASSLGGQRLTDTQYF. CDR3 DNA: TGTGCCAGCAGCTTAGGCGGCCAAAGACTCACAGATACGCAGTATTTT.